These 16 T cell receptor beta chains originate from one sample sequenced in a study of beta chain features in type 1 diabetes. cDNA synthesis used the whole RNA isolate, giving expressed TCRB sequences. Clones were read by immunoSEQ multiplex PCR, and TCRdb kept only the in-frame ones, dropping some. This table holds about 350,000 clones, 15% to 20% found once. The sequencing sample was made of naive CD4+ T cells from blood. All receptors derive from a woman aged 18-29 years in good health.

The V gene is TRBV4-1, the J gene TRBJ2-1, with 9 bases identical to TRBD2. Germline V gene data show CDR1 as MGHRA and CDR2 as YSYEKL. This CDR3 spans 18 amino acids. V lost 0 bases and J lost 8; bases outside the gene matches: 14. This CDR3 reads CASSQDGSSGSGSDEQFF. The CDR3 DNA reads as TGCGCCAGCAGCCAAGACGGGAGTTCGGGTAGCGGGAGTGATGAGCAGTTCTTC.

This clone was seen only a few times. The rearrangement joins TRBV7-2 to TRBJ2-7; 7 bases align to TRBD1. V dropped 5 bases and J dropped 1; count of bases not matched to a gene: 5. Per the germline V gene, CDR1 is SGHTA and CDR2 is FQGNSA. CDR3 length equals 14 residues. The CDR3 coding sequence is TGTGCCAGCAGCGCCCGACAGGGTTCCTACGAGCAGTACTTC. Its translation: CASSARQGSYEQYF.

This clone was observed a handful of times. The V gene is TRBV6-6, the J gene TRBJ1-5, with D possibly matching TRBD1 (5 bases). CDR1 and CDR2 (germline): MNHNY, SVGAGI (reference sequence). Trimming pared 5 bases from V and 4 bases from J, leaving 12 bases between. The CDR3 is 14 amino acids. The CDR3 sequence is CASSIRVSNQPQHF. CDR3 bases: TGTGCCAGCAGTATCAGGGTCTCGAATCAGCCCCAGCATTTT.

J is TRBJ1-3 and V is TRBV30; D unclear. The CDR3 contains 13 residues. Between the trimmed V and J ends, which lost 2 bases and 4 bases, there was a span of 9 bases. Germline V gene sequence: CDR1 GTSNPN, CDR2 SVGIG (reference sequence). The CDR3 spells CAWSKPAGNTIYF. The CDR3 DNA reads TGTGCCTGGAGTAAGCCTGCGGGAAACACCATATATTTT.

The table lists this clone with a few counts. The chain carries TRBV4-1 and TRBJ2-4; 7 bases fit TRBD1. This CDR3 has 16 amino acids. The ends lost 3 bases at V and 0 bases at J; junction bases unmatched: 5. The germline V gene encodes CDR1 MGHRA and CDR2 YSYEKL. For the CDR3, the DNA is TGCGCCAGCAGCCATGGCCCAGGGGGAGCCAAAAACATTCAGTACTTC. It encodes CASSHGPGGAKNIQYF.

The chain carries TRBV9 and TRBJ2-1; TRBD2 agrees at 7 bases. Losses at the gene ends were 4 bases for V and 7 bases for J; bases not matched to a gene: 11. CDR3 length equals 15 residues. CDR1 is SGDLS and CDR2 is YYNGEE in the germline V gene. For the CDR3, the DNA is TGTGCCAGCAGCCCGGCGGCGGGAGTTAAGAATGAGCAGTTCTTC. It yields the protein CASSPAAGVKNEQFF.

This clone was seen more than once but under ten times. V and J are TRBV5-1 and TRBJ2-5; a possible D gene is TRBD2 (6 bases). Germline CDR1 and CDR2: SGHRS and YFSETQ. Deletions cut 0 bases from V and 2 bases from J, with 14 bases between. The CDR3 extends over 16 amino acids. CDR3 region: CASSLVVSGLQETQYF. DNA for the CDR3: TGCGCCAGCAGCTTGGTGGTTAGCGGTCTTCAAGAGACCCAGTACTTC. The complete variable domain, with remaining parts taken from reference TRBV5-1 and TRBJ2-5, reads KAGVTQTPRYLIKTRGQQVTLSCSPISGHRSVSWYQQTPGQGLQFLFEYFSETQRNKGNFPGRFSGRQFSNSRSEMNVSTLELGDSALYLCASSLVVSGLQETQYFGPGTRLLVL.

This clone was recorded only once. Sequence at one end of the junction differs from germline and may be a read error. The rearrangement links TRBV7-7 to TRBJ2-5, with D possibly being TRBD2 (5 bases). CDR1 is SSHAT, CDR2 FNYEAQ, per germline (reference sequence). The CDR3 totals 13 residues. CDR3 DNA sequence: TGTGCTAGCAGCTTCGGGCAGCGGGAGACCCAGTACTTC. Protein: CASSFGQRETQYF.

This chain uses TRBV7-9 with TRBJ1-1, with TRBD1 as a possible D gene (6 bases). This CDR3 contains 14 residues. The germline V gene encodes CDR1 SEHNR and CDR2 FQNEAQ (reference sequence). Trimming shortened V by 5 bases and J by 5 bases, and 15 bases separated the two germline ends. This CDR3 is CASSGQGRITEAFF. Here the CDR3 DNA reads TGTGCCAGCAGCGGCCAGGGGCGCATAACTGAAGCTTTCTTT. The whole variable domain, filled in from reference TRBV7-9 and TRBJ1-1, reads DTGVSQNPRHKITKRGQNVTFRCDPISEHNRLYWYRQTLGQGPEFLTYFQNEAQLEKSRLLSDRFSAERPKGSFSTLEIQRTEQGDSAMYLCASSGQGRITEAFFGQGTRLTVV.

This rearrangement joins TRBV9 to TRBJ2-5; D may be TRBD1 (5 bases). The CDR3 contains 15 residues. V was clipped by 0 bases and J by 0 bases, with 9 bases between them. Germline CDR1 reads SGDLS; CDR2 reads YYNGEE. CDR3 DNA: TGTGCCAGCAGCGTAGGACAGATCTACCAAGAGACCCAGTACTTC. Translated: CASSVGQIYQETQYF.

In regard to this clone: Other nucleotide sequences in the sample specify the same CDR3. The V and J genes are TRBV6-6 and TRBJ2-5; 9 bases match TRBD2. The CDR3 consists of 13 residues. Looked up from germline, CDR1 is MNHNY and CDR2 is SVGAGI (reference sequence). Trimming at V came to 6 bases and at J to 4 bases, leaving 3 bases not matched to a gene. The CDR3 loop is CASSRGGGETQYF. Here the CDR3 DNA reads TGTGCCAGCAGCCGCGGGGGGGGAGAGACCCAGTACTTC.

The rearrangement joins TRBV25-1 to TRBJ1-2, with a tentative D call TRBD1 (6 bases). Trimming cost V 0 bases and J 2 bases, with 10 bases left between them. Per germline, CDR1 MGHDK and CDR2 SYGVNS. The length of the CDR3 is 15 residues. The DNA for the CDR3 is TGTGCCAGCAGTGAATATGTGCAGGGGAACTATGGCTACACCTTC. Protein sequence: CASSEYVQGNYGYTF.

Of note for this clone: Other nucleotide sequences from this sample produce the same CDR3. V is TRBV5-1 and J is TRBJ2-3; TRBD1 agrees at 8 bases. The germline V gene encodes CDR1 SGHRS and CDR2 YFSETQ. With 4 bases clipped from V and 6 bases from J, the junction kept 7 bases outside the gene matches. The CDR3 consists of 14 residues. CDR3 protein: CASSLTGGRDTQYF. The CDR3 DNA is TGCGCCAGCAGCCTCACAGGGGGAAGGGATACGCAGTATTTT.

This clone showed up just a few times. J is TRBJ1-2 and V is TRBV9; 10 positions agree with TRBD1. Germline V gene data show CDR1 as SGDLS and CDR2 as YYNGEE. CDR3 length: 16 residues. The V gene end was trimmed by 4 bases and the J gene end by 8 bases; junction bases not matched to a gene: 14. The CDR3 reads CASSPGGTGAPRGYTF. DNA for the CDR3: TGTGCCAGCAGCCCAGGGGGGACAGGGGCCCCTCGGGGCTACACCTTC.

CDR3 sequence: CASGRGYEQYF. CDR3 sequence (DNA): TGTGCCAGCGGGCGGGGTTACGAGCAGTACTTC. The chain has TRBV7-9 and TRBJ2-7, with a possible D match to TRBD2 (6 bases). The CDR3 has 11 residues. Germline values: CDR1 SEHNR, CDR2 FQNEAQ (reference sequence). V gave up 8 bases and J gave up 4 bases, with 9 bases separating them.

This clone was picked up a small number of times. The CDR3 DNA follows: TGTGCCAGCTCACCAAGTATTTCAGGGTGGAATGGCTACACCTTC. Translating gives CASSPSISGWNGYTF. The gene calls are TRBV18 and TRBJ1-2; the D gene is possibly TRBD1 (5 bases). V lost 2 bases, J lost 6 bases, and 16 bases lay in between. From germline, CDR1 is KGHSH and CDR2 LQKENI. The CDR3 runs 15 residues.